This T cell receptor (beta chain) appears in the sequencing data of a study of PD-1 blockade in classical Hodgkin lymphoma. Study observations and caveats: Before treatment, TCR diversity in newly diagnosed patients was reportedly lower than in healthy donors.

Clones were read by immunoSEQ multiplex PCR, and TCRdb kept only the in-frame ones, dropping some. The sample lists roughly 24,000 clones; approximately 77% were seen once. From germline, CDR1 is SNHLY and CDR2 FYNNEI. The CDR3 is 15 amino acids. Trimming removed 8 bases at V and 3 bases at J, with 14 bases between. The time point was: cycle 4 day 1 (C4D1), after five to seven weeks of nivolumab. All the patients suffered relapse after autologous stem cell transplantation, and brentuximab vedotin exposure differed. Turning to this clone: Its target is unknown.

The chain is built from TRBV2 and TRBJ1-6; no reliable D call. This material consisted of peripheral blood mononuclear cells (PBMCs), taken before the fourth cycle of nivolumab. The sequence came from a human donor with classical Hodgkin lymphoma. This CDR3 reads CASRVRASYNSPLHF. CDR3 coding DNA: TGTGCCAGCCGAGTGAGGGCTAGCTATAATTCACCCCTCCACTTT. Filled out from reference TRBV2 and TRBJ1-6, the complete variable domain reads EPEVTQTPSHQVTQMGQEVILRCVPISNHLYFYWYRQILGQKVEFLVSFYNNEISEKSEIFDDQFSVERPDGSNFTLKIRSTKLEDSAMYFCASRVRASYNSPLHFGNGTRLTVT.